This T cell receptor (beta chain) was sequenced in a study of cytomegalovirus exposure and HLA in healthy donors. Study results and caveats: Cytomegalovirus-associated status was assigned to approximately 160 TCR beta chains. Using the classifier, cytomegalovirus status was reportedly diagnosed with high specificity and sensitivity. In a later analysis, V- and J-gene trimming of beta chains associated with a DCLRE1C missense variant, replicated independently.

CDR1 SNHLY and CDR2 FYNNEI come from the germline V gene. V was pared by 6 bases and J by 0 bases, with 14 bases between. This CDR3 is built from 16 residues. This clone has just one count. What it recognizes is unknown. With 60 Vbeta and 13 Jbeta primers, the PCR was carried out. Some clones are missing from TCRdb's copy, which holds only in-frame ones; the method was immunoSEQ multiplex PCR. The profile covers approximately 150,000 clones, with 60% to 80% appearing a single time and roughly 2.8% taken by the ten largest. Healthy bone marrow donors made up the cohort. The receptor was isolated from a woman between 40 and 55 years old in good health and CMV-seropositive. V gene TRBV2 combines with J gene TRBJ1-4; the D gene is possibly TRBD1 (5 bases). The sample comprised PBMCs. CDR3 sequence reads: CASSGGQTSTNEKLFF. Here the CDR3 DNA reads TGTGCCAGCAGCGGTGGACAAACTTCAACTAATGAAAAACTGTTTTTT. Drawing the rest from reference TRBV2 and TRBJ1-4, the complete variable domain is EPEVTQTPSHQVTQMGQEVILRCVPISNHLYFYWYRQILGQKVEFLVSFYNNEISEKSEIFDDQFSVERPDGSNFTLKIRSTKLEDSAMYFCASSGGQTSTNEKLFFGSGTQLSVL.